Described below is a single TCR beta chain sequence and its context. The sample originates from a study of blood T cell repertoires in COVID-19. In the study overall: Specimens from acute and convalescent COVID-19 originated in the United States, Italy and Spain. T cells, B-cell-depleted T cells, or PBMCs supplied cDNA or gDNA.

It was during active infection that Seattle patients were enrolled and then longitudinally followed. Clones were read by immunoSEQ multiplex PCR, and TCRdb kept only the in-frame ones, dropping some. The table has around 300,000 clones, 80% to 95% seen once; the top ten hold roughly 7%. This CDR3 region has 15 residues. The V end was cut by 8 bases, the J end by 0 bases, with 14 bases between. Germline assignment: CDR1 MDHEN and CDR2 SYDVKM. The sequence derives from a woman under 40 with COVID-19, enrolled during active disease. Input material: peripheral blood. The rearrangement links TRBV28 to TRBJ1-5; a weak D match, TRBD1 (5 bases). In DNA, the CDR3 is TGTGCCAGCGGCAGCTTCGGACATAGCAATCAGCCCCAGCATTTT. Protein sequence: CASGSFGHSNQPQHF.